This T cell receptor beta chain was recovered during a study of shared clonotypes between healthy human individuals. Study-wide results and caveats: Naive CD4 clonotype sharing across several donors was roughly 5%.

This table comes from immunoSEQ multiplex PCR, and its TCRdb copy is limited to in-frame clones, with some not included. There are about 1,500,000 clones in the sample; roughly 96% occur only once, and more than 0.9% lies in the top ten. V gave up 0 bases and J gave up 2 bases, with 7 bases separating them. The CDR3 consists of 15 residues. CDR1 and CDR2 from the germline V gene are MNHEY and SVGAGI. CD45RA+ naive and CD45RA-negative memory subsets were separated from CD4+ cells. For this clone: Its target is unknown.

Source material: naive CD4+ T cells sorted from blood. Subset described: CD45RA+ positively selected. This receptor was identified in a man between 25 and 39 years old in good health. The chain combines TRBV6-5 with TRBJ1-4, with a possible D match to TRBD1 (5 bases). The CDR3 region is CASSYSGGTNEKLFF. The CDR3, as DNA: TGTGCCAGCAGTTACTCGGGGGGGACTAATGAAAAACTGTTTTTT.